The rows below give T cell receptor beta chains drawn from one sample of a study of T-cell memory formation after mild COVID-19. TCRdb independently ran MiXCR on the 5' RACE reads; one entry per CDR3 protein. This table holds around 110,000 distinct CDR3 sequences, around an eighth found once. Sequenced material: PBMCs or a T cell subset sorted from them (not recorded which). These receptors were obtained from a man aged 18 to 35 who had mild COVID-19 (a few samples of this study predate the infection). Cell type and time point are not known. Each CDR3 is given with its conserved first and last residue. D genes are given only for firm matches. Expanded clones are given a class, and other clones once, few, many or no size at all.

abundance,j_gene,d_gene,v_gene,CDR3nt,CDR3aa
many,TRBJ1-1,NA,TRBV4-3,TGCGCCAGCAGCCAAGAGTTGGGGAACACTGAAGCTTTCTTT,CASSQELGNTEAFF
NA,TRBJ2-5,NA,TRBV4-3,TGCGCCAGCAGCCCTCACACCGGGGCGGGCGAGACCCAGTACTTC,CASSPHTGAGETQYF
many,TRBJ2-3,TRBD1,TRBV7-6,TGTGCCAGCAGCCAAAGGACAGGGGGCGCCTTCGGCACAGATACGCAGTATTTT,CASSQRTGGAFGTDTQYF
NA,TRBJ2-2,TRBD2,TRBV12-3/TRBV12-4,TGTGCCAGCAGTTCGAGACTAGCGGGGGGCTTTGGCGGGGAGCTGTTTTTT,CASSSRLAGGFGGELFF
NA,TRBJ2-1,TRBD2,TRBV11-2,TGTGCCAGCAGCACAGGACTAGCGGGAGGAAATGAGCAGTTCTTC,CASSTGLAGGNEQFF
few,TRBJ1-1,NA,TRBV11-2,TGTGCCAGCAGCTTGGGGACCGGTTTGGCGAACACTGAAGCTTTCTTT,CASSLGTGLANTEAFF
NA,TRBJ1-5,TRBD1,TRBV24-1,TGTGCCACCAGTGAAACCGGGACAGGGGATAGCAATCAGCCCCAGCATTTT,CATSETGTGDSNQPQHF
many,TRBJ2-3,TRBD2,TRBV5-1,TGCGCCAGCAGTCCGCTAGCGGGTCGCACAGATACGCAGTATTTT,CASSPLAGRTDTQYF
many,TRBJ2-1,NA,TRBV9,TGTGCCAGCAGCGTAGTCGGGATCGGGCAGCCCCCCTACAATGAGCAGTTCTTC,CASSVVGIGQPPYNEQFF
NA,TRBJ2-3,TRBD2,TRBV7-3,TGTGCCAGCAGCCTGACGGGGGGGATCACAGATACGCAGTATTTT,CASSLTGGITDTQYF
few,TRBJ1-5,NA,TRBV19,TGTGCCAGTGGGGGGGAGAACCAGCCCCAGCATTTT,CASGGENQPQHF
few,TRBJ2-1,NA,TRBV14,TGTGCCAGCAGCCAAGAGAACTACGGGGCGCACAATGAGCAGTTCTTC,CASSQENYGAHNEQFF
many,TRBJ2-1,NA,TRBV15,TGTGCCACCAGCAGAGCTAGCTCCTACAATGAGCAGTTCTTC,CATSRASSYNEQFF
NA,TRBJ2-5,TRBD1,TRBV3-1,TGTGCCAGCAGCCAGGGCCTGACAGGGCGCGCAGAGACCCAGTACTTC,CASSQGLTGRAETQYF
NA,TRBJ1-4,NA,TRBV12-3/TRBV12-4,TGTGCCAGCAGTTTAGCAGGGGTCGACAGGCTTGAAAAACTGTTTTTT,CASSLAGVDRLEKLFF
NA,TRBJ1-4,TRBD1,TRBV12-3/TRBV12-4,TGTGCCAGCCGCCTAACAGGGGGCGGTGAAAAACTGTTTTTT,CASRLTGGGEKLFF
many,TRBJ2-1,NA,TRBV7-6,TGTGCCAGCACCACACTCGGTCTGGCTGGAGAGCAGTTCTTC,CASTTLGLAGEQFF
NA,TRBJ2-5,NA,TRBV7-6,TGTGCCAGCAGCTTAGATCGCGGATTCGGGTACTTC,CASSLDRGFGYF
few,TRBJ2-3,TRBD2,TRBV11-2,TGTGCCAGCAGCTTAGCTCGACTAGCGGCGAGCACAGATACGCAGTATTTT,CASSLARLAASTDTQYF
NA,TRBJ2-2,NA,TRBV20-1,TGCAGTGCTATGGGGCCCACCGGGGAGCTGTTTTTT,CSAMGPTGELFF
once,TRBJ2-1,TRBD2,TRBV5-6,TGTGCCAGCAGCTTGGGACTAGCCCTCAATAAGCAGTTCTTC,CASSLGLALNKQFF
few,TRBJ2-7,NA,TRBV12-3/TRBV12-4,TGTGCCAGCAGTTTTTCCGGTGGGTCCTACGAGCAGTACTTC,CASSFSGGSYEQYF
once,TRBJ1-2,NA,TRBV10-1,TGCGCCCTAGCGGCCCTCCCGGGCGGCCTCTGGGACTATGGCTACACCTTC,CALAALPGGLWDYGYTF
few,TRBJ2-1,NA,TRBV29-1,TGCAGCGTCAGGGACCCCAACCTCTCCTACAATGAGCAGTTCTTC,CSVRDPNLSYNEQFF
many,TRBJ2-2,NA,TRBV6-5,TGTGCCAGCAGTTACTCGTTCCGGGAGCTGTTTTTT,CASSYSFRELFF
few,TRBJ2-7,TRBD2,TRBV3-1,TGTGCCAGCAGCCAAGCGTCCGGGACTAGCGGATACGAGCAGTACTTC,CASSQASGTSGYEQYF
NA,TRBJ1-1,NA,TRBV5-4,TGTGCCAGCAGCTTGGATCGGGAGCACATGAACACTGAAGCTTTCTTT,CASSLDREHMNTEAFF
NA,TRBJ1-2,TRBD1,TRBV7-9,TGTGCCAGCAGCGAGGACAGGGCTCCGGGGGGCTACACCTTC,CASSEDRAPGGYTF
NA,TRBJ2-5,TRBD2,TRBV5-1,TGCGCCAGCAGCTTCGGGGGGATCGAGACCCAGTACTTC,CASSFGGIETQYF
few,TRBJ2-5,NA,TRBV9,TGTGCCAGCAGCCCTCGCGGACGGATCCAAGAGACCCAGTACTTC,CASSPRGRIQETQYF
NA,TRBJ1-5,NA,TRBV7-9,TGTGCCAGCAGCTTAGCGTCGAGCGGGCGCAATCAGCCCCAGCATTTT,CASSLASSGRNQPQHF
few,TRBJ1-4,TRBD1,TRBV9,TGTGCCAGCAGCGTGACAGGGGGAGAAAAACTGTTTTTT,CASSVTGGEKLFF
NA,TRBJ2-3,NA,TRBV10-3,TGTGCCATCAGGAGGCGAACTGAAACCCCGGGGGATACGCAGTATTTT,CAIRRRTETPGDTQYF
few,TRBJ2-5,NA,TRBV7-6,TGTGCCAGCAGCCCATATGGGGCTAGCGTTCAGGAGACCCAGTACTTC,CASSPYGASVQETQYF
few,TRBJ2-3,TRBD2,TRBV7-3,TGTGCCAGCAGCTTGACTAGCGGGGCCACAGATACGCAGTATTTT,CASSLTSGATDTQYF
NA,TRBJ2-1,TRBD2,TRBV9,TGTGCCAGCAGCCCCGTACTAGCGGGGGACAATGAGCAGTTCTTC,CASSPVLAGDNEQFF
few,TRBJ1-1,NA,TRBV29-1,TGCAGCGCAAAGGGGCCTGAAGCTTTCTTT,CSAKGPEAFF
NA,TRBJ2-5,NA,TRBV7-6,TGTGCCAGCAGCTTAGTAGGCAGCCCCGAGACCCAGTACTTC,CASSLVGSPETQYF
NA,TRBJ1-5,NA,TRBV4-2,TGTGCCAGCAGCGTTGCCAGAGGCAATCAGCCCCAGCATTTT,CASSVARGNQPQHF
few,TRBJ2-1,TRBD2,TRBV4-3,TGCGCCAGCAGCTTATCCGTCGGGGGGAGCTCCTACAATGAGCAGTTCTTC,CASSLSVGGSSYNEQFF
NA,TRBJ2-1,NA,TRBV3-1,TGTGCCAGCAGCCAAGATTATGTGCAGTTCTTC,CASSQDYVQFF
NA,TRBJ2-2,NA,TRBV5-1,TGCGCCAGCACCTCTCCCGGGGTGAACACCGGGGAGCTGTTTTTT,CASTSPGVNTGELFF
many,TRBJ1-3,NA,TRBV12-3/TRBV12-4,TGTGCCAGCAGCCCGCTGGTGGTGGGAAACACCATATATTTT,CASSPLVVGNTIYF
NA,TRBJ1-2,TRBD1,TRBV7-9,TGTGCCAGCAGTCCCGTTTCGGGACAGACACGCTATGGCTACACCTTC,CASSPVSGQTRYGYTF
NA,TRBJ1-6,NA,TRBV7-9,TGTGCCAGCAGCCCAATCGTAGTCAGGCCTAATTCACCCCTCCACTTT,CASSPIVVRPNSPLHF
NA,TRBJ2-3,TRBD2,TRBV6-5,TGTGCCAGCAGCCTCGGGACTAGCGGGGGGTCAGATACGCAGTATTTT,CASSLGTSGGSDTQYF
few,TRBJ2-7,TRBD1,TRBV2,TGTGCCGTCCCGGACAGGGTTGACAGCAAGCAGTACTTC,CAVPDRVDSKQYF
many,TRBJ1-1,NA,TRBV29-1,TGCAGCGTCCGACCCATGAACACTGAAGCTTTCTTT,CSVRPMNTEAFF
NA,TRBJ2-2,NA,TRBV6-5,TGTGCCACCGAGGACTTGAACACCGGGGAGCTGTTTTTT,CATEDLNTGELFF
NA,TRBJ1-4,NA,TRBV30,TGTGCCTGGAGTGGCGGACGGTGGTCGGAAAAACTGTTTTTT,CAWSGGRWSEKLFF
NA,TRBJ1-5,NA,TRBV6-1,TGTGCCAGTAGGGGGGCGCAGAATCAGCCCCAGCATTTT,CASRGAQNQPQHF
NA,TRBJ2-1,TRBD2,TRBV4-2,TGTGCCAGCAGCCAGGGCGGGACTAGCGGTCTCAATGAGCAGTTCTTC,CASSQGGTSGLNEQFF
once,TRBJ1-1,NA,TRBV24-1,TGTGCCACCAGTGGGTTGATCGGCAGGGCTACGTGGGGAGCTTTCTTT,CATSGLIGRATWGAFF